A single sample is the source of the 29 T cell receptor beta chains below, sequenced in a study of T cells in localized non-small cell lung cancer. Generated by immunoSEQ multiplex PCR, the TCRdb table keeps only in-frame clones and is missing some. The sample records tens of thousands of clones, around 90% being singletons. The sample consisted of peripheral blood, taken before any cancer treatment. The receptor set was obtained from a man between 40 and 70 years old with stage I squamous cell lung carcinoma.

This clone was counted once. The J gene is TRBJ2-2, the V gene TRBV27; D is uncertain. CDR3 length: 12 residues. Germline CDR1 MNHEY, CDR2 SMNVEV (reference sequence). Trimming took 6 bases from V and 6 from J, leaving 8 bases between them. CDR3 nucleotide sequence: TGTGCCAGCAGAAGTCCTCCCGGGGAGCTGTTTTTT. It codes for CASRSPPGELFF.

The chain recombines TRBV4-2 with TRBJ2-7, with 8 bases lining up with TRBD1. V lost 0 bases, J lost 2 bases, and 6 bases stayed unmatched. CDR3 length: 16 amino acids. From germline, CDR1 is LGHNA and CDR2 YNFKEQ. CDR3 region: CASSQEVGTGTYEQYF. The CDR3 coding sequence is TGTGCCAGCAGCCAAGAAGTGGGGACAGGCACCTACGAGCAGTACTTC.

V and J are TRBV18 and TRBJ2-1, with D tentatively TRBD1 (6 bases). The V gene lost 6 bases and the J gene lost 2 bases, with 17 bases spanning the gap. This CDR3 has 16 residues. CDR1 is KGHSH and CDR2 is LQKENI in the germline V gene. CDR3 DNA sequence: TGTGCCAGCTCCCCAATGGGGGCTTCCCCCTACAATGAGCAGTTCTTC. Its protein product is CASSPMGASPYNEQFF.

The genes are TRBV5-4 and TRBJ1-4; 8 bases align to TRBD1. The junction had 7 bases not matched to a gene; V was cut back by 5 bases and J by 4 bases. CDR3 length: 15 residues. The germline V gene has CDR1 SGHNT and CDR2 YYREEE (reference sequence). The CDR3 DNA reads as TGTGCCAGCAGTTTAGACAGGGGCCATAATGAAAAACTGTTTTTT. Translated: CASSLDRGHNEKLFF. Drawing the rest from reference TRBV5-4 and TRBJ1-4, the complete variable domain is ETGVTQSPTHLIKTRGQQVTLRCSSQSGHNTVSWYQQALGQGPQFIFQYYREEENGRGNFPPRFSGLQFPNYSSELNVNALELDDSALYLCASSLDRGHNEKLFFGSGTQLSVL.

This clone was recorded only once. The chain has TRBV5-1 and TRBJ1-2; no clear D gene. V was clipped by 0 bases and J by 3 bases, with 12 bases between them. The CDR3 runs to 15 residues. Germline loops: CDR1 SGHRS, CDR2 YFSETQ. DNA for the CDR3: TGCGCCAGCAGCTTGGAACCAAAACGTCACTATGGCTACACCTTC. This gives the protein CASSLEPKRHYGYTF.

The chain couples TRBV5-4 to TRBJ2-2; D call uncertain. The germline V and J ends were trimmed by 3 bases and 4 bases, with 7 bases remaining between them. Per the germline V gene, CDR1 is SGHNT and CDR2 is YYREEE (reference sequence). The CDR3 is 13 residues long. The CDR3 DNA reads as TGTGCCAGCAGCTACCTATCCACCGGGGAGCTGTTTTTT. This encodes CASSYLSTGELFF.

CDR3 DNA sequence: TGTGCCAGCAGCTTTTCCTTCTCTGGAAACACCATATATTTT. The encoded protein is CASSFSFSGNTIYF. The J gene is TRBJ1-3, the V gene TRBV7-2; D gene unclear. Germline CDR1 reads SGHTA; CDR2 reads FQGNSA. Trimming took 3 bases from V and 0 from J, leaving 6 bases between them. The CDR3 totals 14 residues. The complete variable domain, with remaining parts taken from reference TRBV7-2 and TRBJ1-3, reads GAGVSQSPSNKVTEKGKDVELRCDPISGHTALYWYRQSLGQGLEFLIYFQGNSAPDKSGLPSDRFSAERTGGSVSTLTIQRTQQEDSAVYLCASSFSFSGNTIYFGEGSWLTVV.

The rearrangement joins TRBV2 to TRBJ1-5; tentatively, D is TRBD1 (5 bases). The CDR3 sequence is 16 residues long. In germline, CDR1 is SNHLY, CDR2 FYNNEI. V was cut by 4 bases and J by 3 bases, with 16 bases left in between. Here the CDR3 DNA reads TGTGCCAGCAGTGGACAAGGACAAAGGGACAATCAGCCCCAGCATTTT. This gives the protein CASSGQGQRDNQPQHF.

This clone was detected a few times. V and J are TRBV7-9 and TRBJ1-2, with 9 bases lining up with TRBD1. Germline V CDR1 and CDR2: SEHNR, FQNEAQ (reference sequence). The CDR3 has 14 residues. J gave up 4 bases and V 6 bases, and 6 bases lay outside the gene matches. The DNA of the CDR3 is TGTGCCAGCAGTTCAGACAGGGGGGTCTATGGCTACACCTTC. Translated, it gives CASSSDRGVYGYTF.

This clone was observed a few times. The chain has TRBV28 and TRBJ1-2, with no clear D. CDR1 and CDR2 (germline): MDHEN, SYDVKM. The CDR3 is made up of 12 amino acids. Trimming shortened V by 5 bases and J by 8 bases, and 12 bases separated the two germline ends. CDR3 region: CASSPQVVGYTF. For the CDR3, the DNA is TGTGCCAGCAGTCCTCAGGTTGTCGGCTACACCTTC.

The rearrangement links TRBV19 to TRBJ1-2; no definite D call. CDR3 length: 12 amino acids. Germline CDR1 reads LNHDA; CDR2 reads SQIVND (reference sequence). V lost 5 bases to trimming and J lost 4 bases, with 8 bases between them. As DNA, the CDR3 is TGTGCCAGTAGTCCTGGGAGCTATGGCTACACCTTC. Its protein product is CASSPGSYGYTF.

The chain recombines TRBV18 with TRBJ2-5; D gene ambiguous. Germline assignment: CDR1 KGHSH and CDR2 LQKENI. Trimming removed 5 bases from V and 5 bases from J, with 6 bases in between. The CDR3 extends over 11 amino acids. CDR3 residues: CASSVSETQYF. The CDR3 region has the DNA TGTGCCAGCTCAGTTTCGGAGACCCAGTACTTC.

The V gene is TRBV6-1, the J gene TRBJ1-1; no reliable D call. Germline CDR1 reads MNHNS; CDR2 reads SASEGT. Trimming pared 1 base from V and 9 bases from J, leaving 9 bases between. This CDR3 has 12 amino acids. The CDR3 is CASSEVQLKAFF. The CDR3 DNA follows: TGTGCCAGCAGTGAAGTCCAACTAAAAGCTTTCTTT.

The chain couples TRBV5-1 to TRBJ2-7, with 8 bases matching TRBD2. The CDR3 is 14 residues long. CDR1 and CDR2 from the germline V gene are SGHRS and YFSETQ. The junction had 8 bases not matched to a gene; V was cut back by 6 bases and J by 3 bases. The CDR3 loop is CASKGGGGHYEQYF. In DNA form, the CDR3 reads TGCGCCAGCAAAGGTGGCGGGGGGCACTACGAGCAGTACTTC.

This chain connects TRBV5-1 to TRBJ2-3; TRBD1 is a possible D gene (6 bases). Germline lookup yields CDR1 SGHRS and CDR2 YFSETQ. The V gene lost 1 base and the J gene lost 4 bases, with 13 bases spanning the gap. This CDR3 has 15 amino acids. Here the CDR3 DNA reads TGCGCCAGCAGCTTGAGTGGCCAGGGGTCAGATACGCAGTATTTT. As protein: CASSLSGQGSDTQYF.

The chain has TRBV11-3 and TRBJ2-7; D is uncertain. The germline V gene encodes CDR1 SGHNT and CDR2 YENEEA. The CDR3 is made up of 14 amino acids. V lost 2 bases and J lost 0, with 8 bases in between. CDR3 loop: CASSLSGDSYEQYF. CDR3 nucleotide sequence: TGTGCCAGCAGCTTAAGTGGGGACTCCTACGAGCAGTACTTC. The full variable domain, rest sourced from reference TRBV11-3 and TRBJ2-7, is EAGVVQSPRYKIIEKKQPVAFWCNPISGHNTLYWYLQNLGQGPELLIRYENEEAVDDSQLPKDRFSAERLKGVDSTLKIQPAELGDSAVYLCASSLSGDSYEQYFGPGTRLTVT.

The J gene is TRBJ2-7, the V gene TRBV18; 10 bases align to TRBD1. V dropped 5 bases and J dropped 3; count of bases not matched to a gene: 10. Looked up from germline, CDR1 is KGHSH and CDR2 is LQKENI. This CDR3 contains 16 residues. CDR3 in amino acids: CASSSPGQGKIYEQYF. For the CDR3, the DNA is TGTGCCAGCTCATCTCCGGGACAGGGGAAGATCTACGAGCAGTACTTC.

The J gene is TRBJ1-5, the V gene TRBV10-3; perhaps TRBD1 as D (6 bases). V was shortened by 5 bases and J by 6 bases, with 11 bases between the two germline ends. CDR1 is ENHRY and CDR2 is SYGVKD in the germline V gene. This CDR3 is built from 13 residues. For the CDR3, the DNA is TGTGCCATCAGTCCAGGGGTGAGTCAGCCCCAGCATTTT. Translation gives CAISPGVSQPQHF.

As DNA, the CDR3 is TGTGCCAGCAGCTTAGTCGGAGACCTCCGTGGCTACACCTTC. It codes for CASSLVGDLRGYTF. The chain joins TRBV7-9 to TRBJ1-2, with D uncertain. The CDR3 runs 14 residues. In germline, CDR1 is SEHNR, CDR2 FQNEAQ (reference sequence). The V and J ends lost 1 base and 7 bases respectively, with 13 bases between them.

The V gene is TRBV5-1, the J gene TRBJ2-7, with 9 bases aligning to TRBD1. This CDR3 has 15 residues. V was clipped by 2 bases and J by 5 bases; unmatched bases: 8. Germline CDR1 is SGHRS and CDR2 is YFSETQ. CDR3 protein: CASSLQPGQGNEQYF. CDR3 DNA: TGCGCCAGCAGCTTACAACCGGGACAGGGTAACGAGCAGTACTTC.

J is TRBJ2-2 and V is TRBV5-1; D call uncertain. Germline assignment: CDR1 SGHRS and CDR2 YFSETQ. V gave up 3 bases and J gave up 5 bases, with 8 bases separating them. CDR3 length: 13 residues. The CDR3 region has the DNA TGCGCCAGCAGCTCAACGTTTACCGGGGAGCTGTTTTTT. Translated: CASSSTFTGELFF.

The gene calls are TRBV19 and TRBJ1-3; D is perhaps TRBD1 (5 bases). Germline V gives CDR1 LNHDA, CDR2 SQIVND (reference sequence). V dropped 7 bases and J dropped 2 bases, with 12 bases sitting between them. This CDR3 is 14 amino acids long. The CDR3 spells CASTQRGAGNTIYF. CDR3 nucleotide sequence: TGTGCCAGTACCCAACGGGGGGCTGGAAACACCATATATTTT.

CDR3 bases: TGTGCCAGTAGTCCACGACAGGGCGCGTTAACTCAGCCCCAGCATTTT. This gives the protein CASSPRQGALTQPQHF. The rearrangement uses TRBV19 and TRBJ1-5; 7 nucleotides agree with TRBD1. After removal of 5 bases from V and 6 bases from J, the junction contained 13 bases not matched to a gene. Per germline, CDR1 LNHDA and CDR2 SQIVND (reference sequence). This CDR3 spans 16 amino acids.

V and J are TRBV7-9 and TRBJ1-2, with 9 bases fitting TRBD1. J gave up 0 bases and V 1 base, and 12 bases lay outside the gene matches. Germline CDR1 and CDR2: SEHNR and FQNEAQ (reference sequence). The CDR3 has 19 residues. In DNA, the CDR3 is TGTGCCAGCAGCTTAGGTGGGAAGACAGGGGGACGAGCTAACTATGGCTACACCTTC. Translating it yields CASSLGGKTGGRANYGYTF.

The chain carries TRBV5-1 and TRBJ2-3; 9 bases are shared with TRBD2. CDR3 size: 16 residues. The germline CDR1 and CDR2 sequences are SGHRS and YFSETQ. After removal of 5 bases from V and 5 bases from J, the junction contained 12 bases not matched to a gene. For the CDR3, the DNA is TGCGCCAGCAGTCCCTCTGCGGGGGGGAGAGGAGATACGCAGTATTTT. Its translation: CASSPSAGGRGDTQYF.

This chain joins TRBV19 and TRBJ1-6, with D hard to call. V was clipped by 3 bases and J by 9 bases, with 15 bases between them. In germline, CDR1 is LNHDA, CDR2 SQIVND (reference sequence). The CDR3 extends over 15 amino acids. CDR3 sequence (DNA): TGTGCCAGTAGTATCCGGGAGATAAAGTCTTCACCCCTCCACTTT. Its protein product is CASSIREIKSSPLHF.

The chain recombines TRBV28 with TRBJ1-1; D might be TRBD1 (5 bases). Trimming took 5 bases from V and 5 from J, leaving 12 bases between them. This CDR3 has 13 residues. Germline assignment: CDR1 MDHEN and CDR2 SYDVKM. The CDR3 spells CASSPPGSTEAFF. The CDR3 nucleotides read TGTGCCAGCAGTCCCCCAGGGAGTACTGAAGCTTTCTTT.

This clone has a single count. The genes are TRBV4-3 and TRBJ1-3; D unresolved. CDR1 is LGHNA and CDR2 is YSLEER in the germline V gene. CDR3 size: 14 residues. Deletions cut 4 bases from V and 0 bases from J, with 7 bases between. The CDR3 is CASSLLSSGNTIYF. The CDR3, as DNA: TGCGCCAGCAGCCTACTATCCTCTGGAAACACCATATATTTT.

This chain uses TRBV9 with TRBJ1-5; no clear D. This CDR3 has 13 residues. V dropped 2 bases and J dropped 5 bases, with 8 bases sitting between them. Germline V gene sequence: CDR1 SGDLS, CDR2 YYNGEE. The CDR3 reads CASSVSLHQPQHF. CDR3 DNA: TGTGCCAGCAGCGTGAGTCTGCATCAGCCCCAGCATTTT.